This entry features one T cell receptor beta chain sequence. Its antigen is unknown. Within one base of it there is no much larger clone, and no base qualities were kept. The sample has other DNA sequences that encode this CDR3 too. Enrolling through a virtual design, the prospective study's participants ranged in age from roughly 18 to 89 years and lived across 24 United States geographic areas. Cohort assignment in the prospective study relied on participant-reported clinical history from a screening survey and a study questionnaire. Recovered participants in ImmuneRACE Cohort 3 were defined by two consecutive negative NP/OP PCR tests, clearance by a healthcare professional, or resolution of symptoms. In the prospective study, whole blood, serum and a nasopharyngeal or oropharyngeal swab were collected from each participant by mobile phlebotomists. Additional blood draws and questionnaires over an approximately 2-month period could optionally be provided by prospective study participants. Before DNA extraction, blood samples from the prospective study were shipped at room temperature or frozen.

This sample stems from a study of blood T cell repertoires in COVID-19 (dated by TCRdb to the early 2020s). General notes on the study: Collaborator samples came from the United States, Italy and Spain and covered acute and convalescent phases of COVID-19. The material from the prospective study consisted of cDNA or gDNA derived from T cells, B-cell-depleted T cells, or PBMCs. Subjects who had been exposed to COVID-19, were actively infected with it, or had recovered from it provided the deeply sampled blood TCRbeta repertoires that made up the dataset. The repertoires were released in a freely available public database intended as a resource for research on the immune response to SARS-CoV-2. The samples were drawn from two sources: the first 160 participants of the ongoing ImmuneRACE study, and 950 to 1,500 subjects contributed by 6 global collaborators. The sample metadata nearly always contained a de-identified subject ID, COVID-19 status, age in years and sex. Where available, HLA class I and class II types were taken from metadata supplied by the sample provider and were not determined by assay-based typing.

Relative to germline, V is missing 6 bases and J is missing 3 bases, with 4 bases of the junction outside any gene match. CDR1 and CDR2 are drawn from the germline V gene: SQVTM, ANQGSEA. Including the terminal cysteine and phenylalanine, the CDR3 comprises 12 residues. This entry keeps only the CDR3 DNA: 36 bases, framed from base 1. Overall results and qualifications from the work: How much clinical and demographic metadata was included differed by source and by participant, and the metadata was provided uncurated.

TCRbeta CDR3 regions were amplified from genomic DNA by means of the immunoSEQ Assay, a bias-controlled multiplex PCR. The original methods were these. The number of nucleated cells in each sample was estimated by amplification of reference gene primers within the assay. To quantify the absolute abundance of each unique TCRbeta CDR3 rearrangement, sequence reads were collapsed and filtered. Productive Simpson clonality was computed per sample as the square root of Simpson's diversity index over productive rearrangements. This is the immuneACCESS table as TCRdb keeps it, with only in-frame sequences that have V and J called. A part of the clones is gone; compared with another copy, unresolved V genes explain less than half, and the rest is unexplained. The V and J calls and clone size were taken over from that table, and D and trimming were inferred from the DNA. A total of a few hundred thousand clones appear in this sample, roughly 88% of them only once. The ten largest clones capture around 1.9% of the sample.

This TCR derives from a woman aged 40 to 55 who had recovered from COVID-19. The receptor chain draws on TRBV29-1 and TRBJ1-2, and 7 junction bases match TRBD1. The sequenced sample consisted of PBMCs or T cells enriched from blood (not recorded which). The CDR3 protein: CSVDTGDYGYTF. The nucleotide sequence reads TGCAGCGTCGATACAGGGGACTATGGCTACACCTTC.